The clone carrying this T cell receptor (beta chain) came up many times. No antigen is known for it. These data are taken from a study of T cells after yellow fever vaccination. Whole-study results and caveats: The secondary response was weaker, and its peak arrived faster, on day 5 versus 15. Post-booster samples contained most primary-vaccination clones (nearly 98% CD4, about 90% CD8). There was a possibility that FACS-sorted repertoires contained abundant clonotypes contaminating from the bulk population.

Template switching with 5'RACE generated the TCR cDNA and added a universal primer site and UMIs. TCRdb redid the calling of the 5' RACE reads with MiXCR, one entry per CDR3 protein. Seen here are a few hundred thousand distinct CDR3 sequences, 6.9% observed once, and the top ten hold roughly 0.9%. V lost 7 bases and J 5 bases, leaving 20 bases between the germline ends. The germline CDR1 and CDR2 sequences are MNHEY and SMNVEV (reference sequence). The CDR3 totals 15 residues. The chain links TRBV27 to TRBJ2-5; a possible D gene is TRBD1 (6 bases). This receptor was obtained from a man aged 25-45 years who received the YFV17D yellow fever vaccine. Material: CD4+ T cells sorted from PBMCs, obtained 15 days after the yellow fever booster vaccination. This CDR3 is CASTQQQGQRETQYF. The CDR3 nucleotides read TGTGCCAGCACCCAACAACAGGGTCAGCGTGAGACCCAGTACTTC.